One T cell receptor beta chain is described in this entry. Antigen: not known. The sample originates from a study of Ad26.COV2.S vaccination and SARS-CoV-2 variants. Trimming took off 5 bases at V and 7 bases at J, with 6 bases between the two ends. CDR3 length: 11 amino acids. The treatment denotes: approximately 18 received Ad26.COV2.S at low or high dose, single or two shots; 5 received placebo; per-sample allocation not given. Each sample was drawn 63 days after the first injection (of vaccine or placebo). Assay used: immunoSEQ multiplex PCR; TCRdb lists only in-frame clones, some missing. The repertoire holds 450,000 to 550,000 clones, with approximately 89% as singletons. The study, taken as a whole, reports: Responses of spike-specific T cells (both CD8+ and CD4+) reportedly showed substantial breadth after vaccination. Vaccine recipients posted higher spike-specific TCR breadth than their placebo counterparts.

This TCR derives from a person aged 18-65 years who received the Ad26.COV2.S COVID-19 vaccine or a placebo. The sample consisted of peripheral blood, taken in a trial of Ad26.COV2.S vaccine versus placebo. This chain connects TRBV12-3 or TRBV12-4 to TRBJ1-3; D gene ambiguous. The CDR3 reads CASSPGNTIYF. CDR3 DNA sequence: TGTGCCAGCAGTCCCGGGAACACCATATATTTT.